Below, 5 T cell receptor beta chains from the same sample are listed, as sequenced in a study of CD8+CD57+ T cells in acquired aplastic anemia. Profiling that covered TCR beta VDJ and CDR3 relied on genomic DNA as its template. A single record per CDR3 protein comes from TCRdb applying MiXCR to the reads. The sample shows roughly 150,000 distinct CDR3 sequences, around half of them seen only once. Patients chosen for sequencing had CD8+CD57+ cells that had expanded, as shown by flow cytometry. The specimen was sorted CD4+, CD8+, or CD8+CD57+ T cells (not recorded which) from PBMCs. These receptors were collected from a human donor with aplastic anemia.

The chain couples TRBV24-1 to TRBJ1-2; D unresolved. Germline V gives CDR1 KGHDR, CDR2 SFDVKD. V lost 2 bases and J lost 4, with 10 bases in between. CDR3 size: 14 residues. CDR3 sequence: CATSDSDGTYGYTF. CDR3 bases: TGTGCCACCAGTGATTCGGACGGAACCTATGGCTACACCTTC.

V is TRBV18 and J is TRBJ2-2; the D is unclear. V gave up 0 bases and J gave up 1 base, with 0 bases separating them. The V gene's germline CDR1 is KGHSH and CDR2 LQKENI. The CDR3 is 13 residues long. The CDR3 DNA reads as TGTGCCAGCTCACCACCGAACACCGGGGAGCTGTTTTTT. It encodes CASSPPNTGELFF.

V gene TRBV2 combines with J gene TRBJ1-6; the D is unclear. Germline CDR1 reads SNHLY; CDR2 reads FYNNEI. The CDR3 consists of 16 residues. V was trimmed by 2 bases and J by 10 bases, leaving 18 bases between them. CDR3 nucleotide sequence: TGTGCCAGCAGTGAAATGGATGGGAGTCTGGGATCACCCCTCCACTTT. It encodes CASSEMDGSLGSPLHF.

This clonotype has ten or more counts. V gene TRBV12-3 or TRBV12-4 combines with J gene TRBJ1-1, with a tentative D call TRBD1 (5 bases). Trimming removed 3 bases at V and 4 bases at J, with 12 bases between. CDR3 length equals 14 residues. The CDR3 loop is CASSLGPGSTEAFF. The CDR3 region has the DNA TGTGCCAGCAGTTTGGGTCCAGGGTCCACTGAAGCTTTCTTT.

The V call is TRBV15, the J call TRBJ2-7; D tentatively fits TRBD1 or TRBD2 (5 bases each). The V and J ends lost 1 base and 5 bases respectively, with 15 bases between them. CDR1 is LNHNV, CDR2 YYDKDF, per germline (reference sequence). The length of the CDR3 is 15 residues. The CDR3 sequence: CATSRAGTQGHEQYF. In DNA form, the CDR3 reads TGTGCCACCAGCAGAGCCGGGACCCAAGGGCACGAGCAGTACTTC.